The sequence of this T cell receptor beta chain was determined in a study of T cells in Graves' hyperthyroidism and ophthalmopathy. RNA transcripts served as the template for amplifying TCR beta CDR3 regions. A first-round RT-PCR of the TCR CDR3 used the HTBI primer set. TCRdb processed the multiplex PCR reads anew with MiXCR; each CDR3 protein has one entry. In the table there are 600,000 to 850,000 distinct CDR3 sequences, about 19% of which are singletons. V lost 4 bases, J lost 2 bases, and 5 bases lay in between. CDR1 is DFQATT, CDR2 SNEGSKA, per germline (reference sequence). The CDR3 spans 11 residues. Hyperthyroidism had been newly diagnosed in patients aged 18 to 65, and its duration was under 2 months.

The chain recombines TRBV20-1 with TRBJ2-5; D ambiguous. The receptor's source is a woman between 50 and 59 years old with Graves' hyperthyroidism that later progressed to Graves' ophthalmopathy. What was sequenced was blood. The CDR3 sequence: CSANGQETQYF. Here the CDR3 DNA reads TGCAGTGCTAACGGACAAGAGACCCAGTACTTC.